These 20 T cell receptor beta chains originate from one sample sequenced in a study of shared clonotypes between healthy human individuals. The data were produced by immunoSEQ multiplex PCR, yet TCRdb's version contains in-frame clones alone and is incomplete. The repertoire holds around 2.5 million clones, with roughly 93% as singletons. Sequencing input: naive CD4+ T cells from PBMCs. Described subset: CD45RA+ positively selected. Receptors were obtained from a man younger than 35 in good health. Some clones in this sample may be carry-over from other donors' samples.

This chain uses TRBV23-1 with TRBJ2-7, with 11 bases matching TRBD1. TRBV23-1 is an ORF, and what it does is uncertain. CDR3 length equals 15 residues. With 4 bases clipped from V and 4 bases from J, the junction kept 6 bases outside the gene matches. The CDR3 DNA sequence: TGCGCCAGCAGTCCCCCAGGACAGGGGGCTTACGAGCAGTACTTC. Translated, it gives CASSPPGQGAYEQYF.

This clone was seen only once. The CDR3 DNA reads as TGTGCCAGCAGCTCGGGACTAGCGGGAGGCGCCCTCACCGGGGAGCTGTTTTTT. This translates into CASSSGLAGGALTGELFF. This chain connects TRBV7-7 to TRBJ2-2; 15 positions agree with TRBD2. CDR3 length: 18 amino acids. Trimming at V came to 4 bases and at J to 4 bases, leaving 7 bases not matched to a gene. CDR1 and CDR2 from the germline V gene are SSHAT and FNYEAQ (reference sequence).

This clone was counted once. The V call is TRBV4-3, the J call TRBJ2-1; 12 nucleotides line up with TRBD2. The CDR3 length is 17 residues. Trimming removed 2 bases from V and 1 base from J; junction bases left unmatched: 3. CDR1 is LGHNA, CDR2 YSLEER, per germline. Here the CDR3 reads CASSQPTSGRSYNEQFF. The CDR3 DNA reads TGCGCCAGCAGCCAACCAACTAGCGGGAGGTCCTACAATGAGCAGTTCTTC.

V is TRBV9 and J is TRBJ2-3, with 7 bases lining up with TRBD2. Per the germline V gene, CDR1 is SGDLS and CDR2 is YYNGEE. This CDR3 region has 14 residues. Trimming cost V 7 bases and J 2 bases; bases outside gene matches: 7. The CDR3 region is CASATGGTTDTQYF. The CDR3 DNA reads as TGTGCCAGCGCGACGGGAGGAACCACAGATACGCAGTATTTT.

The CDR3 DNA sequence: TGTGCCAGTAGTAGTCTCGACAGGGAGGCGAGCCAGCATTTT. Its translation is CASSSLDREASQHF. The rearrangement links TRBV19 to TRBJ1-5; TRBD1 aligns across 7 bases. This CDR3 is 14 amino acids long. The V gene's germline CDR1 is LNHDA and CDR2 SQIVND (reference sequence). After removal of 4 bases from V and 12 bases from J, the junction contained 12 bases not matched to a gene.

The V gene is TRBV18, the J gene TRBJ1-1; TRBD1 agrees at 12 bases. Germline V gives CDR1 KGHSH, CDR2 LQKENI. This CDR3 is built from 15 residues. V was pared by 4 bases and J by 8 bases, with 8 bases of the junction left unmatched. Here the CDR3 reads CASSRTGTGGLEAFF. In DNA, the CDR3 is TGTGCCAGCTCACGAACCGGGACAGGGGGCTTAGAAGCTTTCTTT.

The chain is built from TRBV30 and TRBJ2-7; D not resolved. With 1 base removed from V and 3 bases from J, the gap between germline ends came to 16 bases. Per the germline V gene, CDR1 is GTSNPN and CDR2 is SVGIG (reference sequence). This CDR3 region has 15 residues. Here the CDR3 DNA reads TGTGCCTGGAGTGGGCGTCCCGGAACCCTCTACGAGCAGTACTTC. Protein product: CAWSGRPGTLYEQYF.

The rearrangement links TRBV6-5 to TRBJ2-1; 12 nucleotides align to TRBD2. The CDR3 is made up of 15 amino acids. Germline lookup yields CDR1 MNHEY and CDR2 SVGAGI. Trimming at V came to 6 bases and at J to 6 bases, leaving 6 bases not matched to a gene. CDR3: CASRRLAGVGNEQFF. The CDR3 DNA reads TGTGCCAGCAGGCGACTAGCGGGAGTGGGCAATGAGCAGTTCTTC.

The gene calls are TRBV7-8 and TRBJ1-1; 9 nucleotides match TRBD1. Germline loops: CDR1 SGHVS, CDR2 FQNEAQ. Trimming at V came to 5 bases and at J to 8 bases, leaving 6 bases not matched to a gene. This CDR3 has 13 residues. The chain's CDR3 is CASSQRTGEEAFF. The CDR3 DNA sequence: TGTGCCAGCAGCCAAAGGACAGGGGAAGAAGCTTTCTTT.

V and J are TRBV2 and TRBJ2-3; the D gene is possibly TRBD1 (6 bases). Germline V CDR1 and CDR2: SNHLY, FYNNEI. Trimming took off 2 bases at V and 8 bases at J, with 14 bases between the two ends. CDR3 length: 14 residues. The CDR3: CASSELTGRGTQYF. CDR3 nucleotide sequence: TGTGCCAGCAGTGAATTGACAGGACGGGGTACGCAGTATTTT.

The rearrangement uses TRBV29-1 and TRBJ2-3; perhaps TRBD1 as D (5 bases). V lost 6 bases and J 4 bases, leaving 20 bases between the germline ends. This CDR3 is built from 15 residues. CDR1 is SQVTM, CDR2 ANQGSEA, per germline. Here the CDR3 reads CSVAVPGLGADTQYF. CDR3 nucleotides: TGCAGCGTCGCGGTCCCAGGGTTAGGGGCAGATACGCAGTATTTT.

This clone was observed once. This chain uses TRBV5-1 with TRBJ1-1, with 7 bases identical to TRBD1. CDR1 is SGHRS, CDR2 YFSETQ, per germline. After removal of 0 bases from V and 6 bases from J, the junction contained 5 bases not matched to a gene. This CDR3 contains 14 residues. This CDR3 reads CASSLVGQGAEAFF. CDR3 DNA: TGCGCCAGCAGCTTGGTTGGGCAGGGGGCTGAAGCTTTCTTT. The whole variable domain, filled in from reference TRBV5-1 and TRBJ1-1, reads KAGVTQTPRYLIKTRGQQVTLSCSPISGHRSVSWYQQTPGQGLQFLFEYFSETQRNKGNFPGRFSGRQFSNSRSEMNVSTLELGDSALYLCASSLVGQGAEAFFGQGTRLTVV.

The CDR3 region has the DNA TGCGCCAGCAGCTTATCGGCGAGCTCCTACGAGCAGTACTTC. Residues: CASSLSASSYEQYF. The chain carries TRBV5-1 and TRBJ2-7; D is unresolved. Germline V gene data show CDR1 as SGHRS and CDR2 as YFSETQ. Deletions cut 2 bases from V and 0 bases from J, with 9 bases between. This CDR3 spans 14 amino acids.

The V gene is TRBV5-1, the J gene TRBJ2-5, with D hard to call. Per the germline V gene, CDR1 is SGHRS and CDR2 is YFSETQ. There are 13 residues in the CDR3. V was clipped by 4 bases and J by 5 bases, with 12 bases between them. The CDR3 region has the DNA TGCGCCAGCAGCCCGGGTATTGGGGAGACCCAGTACTTC. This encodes CASSPGIGETQYF.

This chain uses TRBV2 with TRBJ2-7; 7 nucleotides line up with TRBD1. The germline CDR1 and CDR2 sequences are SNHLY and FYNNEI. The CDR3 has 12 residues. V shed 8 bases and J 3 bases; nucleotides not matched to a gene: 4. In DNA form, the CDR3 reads TGTGCCAGCGTCAGACAGGGCTACGAGCAGTACTTC. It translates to CASVRQGYEQYF.

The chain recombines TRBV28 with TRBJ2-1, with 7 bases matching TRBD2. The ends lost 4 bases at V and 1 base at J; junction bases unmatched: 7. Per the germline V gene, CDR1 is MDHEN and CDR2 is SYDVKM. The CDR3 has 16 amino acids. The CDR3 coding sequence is TGTGCCAGCAGTTCACGCAAGCGGGGATCCTACAATGAGCAGTTCTTC. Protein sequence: CASSSRKRGSYNEQFF.

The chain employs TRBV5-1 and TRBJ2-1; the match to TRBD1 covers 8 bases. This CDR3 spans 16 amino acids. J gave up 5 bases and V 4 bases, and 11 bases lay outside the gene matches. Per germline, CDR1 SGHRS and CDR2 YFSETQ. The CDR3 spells CASSLPGTGKNNEQFF. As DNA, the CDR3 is TGCGCCAGCAGCCTCCCAGGGACAGGAAAAAACAATGAGCAGTTCTTC. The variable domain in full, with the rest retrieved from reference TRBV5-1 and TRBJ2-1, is KAGVTQTPRYLIKTRGQQVTLSCSPISGHRSVSWYQQTPGQGLQFLFEYFSETQRNKGNFPGRFSGRQFSNSRSEMNVSTLELGDSALYLCASSLPGTGKNNEQFFGPGTRLTVL.

In DNA, the CDR3 is TGCGCCAGCAGCTCTGGTGGGACTAGCAGCACCGGGGAGCTGTTTTTT. As protein: CASSSGGTSSTGELFF. The V gene is TRBV5-1, the J gene TRBJ2-2; TRBD2 matches 9 bases. CDR1 and CDR2 (germline): SGHRS, YFSETQ. The CDR3 sequence is 16 residues long. V shed 3 bases and J 4 bases; nucleotides not matched to a gene: 7. The entire variable domain, with the rest obtained from reference TRBV5-1 and TRBJ2-2, is as follows: KAGVTQTPRYLIKTRGQQVTLSCSPISGHRSVSWYQQTPGQGLQFLFEYFSETQRNKGNFPGRFSGRQFSNSRSEMNVSTLELGDSALYLCASSSGGTSSTGELFFGEGSRLTVL.

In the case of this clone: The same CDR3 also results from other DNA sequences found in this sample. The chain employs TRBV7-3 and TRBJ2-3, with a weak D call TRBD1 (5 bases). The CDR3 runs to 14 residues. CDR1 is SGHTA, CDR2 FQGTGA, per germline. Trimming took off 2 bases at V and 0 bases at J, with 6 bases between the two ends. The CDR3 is CASSLGASTDTQYF. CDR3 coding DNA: TGTGCCAGCAGCTTAGGGGCTAGCACAGATACGCAGTATTTT.

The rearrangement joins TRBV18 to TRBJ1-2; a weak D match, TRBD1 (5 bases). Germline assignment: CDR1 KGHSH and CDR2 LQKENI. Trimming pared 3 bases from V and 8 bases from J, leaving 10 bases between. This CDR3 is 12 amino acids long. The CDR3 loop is CASSPSRDGYTF. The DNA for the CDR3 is TGTGCCAGCTCACCCAGCAGGGACGGCTACACCTTC.